These 21 T cell receptor beta chains originate from one sample sequenced in a study of shared clonotypes between healthy human individuals. Clones were read by immunoSEQ multiplex PCR, and TCRdb kept only the in-frame ones, dropping some. The sample has just over 2,000,000 clones; approximately 95% are singletons. As defined, naive CD8 cells were CD45RO-negative and positively selected for CCR7, with terminally differentiated effector memory CD45RA+ cells excluded. The source material was naive CD8+ T cells sorted from blood. Every receptor here comes from a man aged 18 to 29 in good health.

The rearrangement links TRBV6-5 to TRBJ2-7; 9 bases map to TRBD1. The CDR3 loop spans 14 amino acids. J lost 6 bases, V lost 4 bases, and 7 bases had no gene match. Germline V gene data show CDR1 as MNHEY and CDR2 as SVGAGI. This CDR3 is CASSSSGTGTEQYF. In DNA form, the CDR3 reads TGTGCCAGCAGTTCCTCCGGGACAGGGACCGAGCAGTACTTC.

A single count supports this clone. J is TRBJ1-4 and V is TRBV27; TRBD1 aligns across 12 bases. The germline V gene encodes CDR1 MNHEY and CDR2 SMNVEV (reference sequence). V was pared by 1 base and J by 3 bases, with 3 bases of the junction left unmatched. This CDR3 has 17 residues. CDR3 residues: CASSLLGTGGPNEKLFF. The CDR3 region has the DNA TGTGCCAGCAGTTTATTAGGGACAGGGGGCCCTAATGAAAAACTGTTTTTT. The whole variable domain, remainder taken from reference TRBV27 and TRBJ1-4, is EAQVTQNPRYLITVTGKKLTVTCSQNMNHEYMSWYRQDPGLGLRQIYYSMNVEVTDKGDVPEGYKVSRKEKRNFPLILESPSPNQTSLYFCASSLLGTGGPNEKLFFGSGTQLSVL.

The rearrangement uses TRBV6-6 and TRBJ2-3; D is unresolved. The germline gives CDR1 MNHNY, CDR2 SVGAGI (reference sequence). Trimming left V 5 bases short and J 10 bases short, with 25 bases between. The CDR3 consists of 16 residues. CDR3 bases: TGTGCCAGCAGTACTAAACCCCAGGATGAACAGTGGGCGCAGTATTTT. As protein: CASSTKPQDEQWAQYF.

As regards this clone: The sample contains more than one DNA sequence encoding this CDR3. The chain uses TRBV9 and TRBJ2-1; perhaps TRBD1 as D (5 bases). Germline V CDR1 and CDR2: SGDLS, YYNGEE. V was trimmed by 0 bases and J by 6 bases, leaving 13 bases between them. CDR3 size: 15 residues. The CDR3 protein is CASSVGAGLGNEQFF. CDR3 bases: TGTGCCAGCAGCGTAGGAGCAGGGCTAGGCAATGAGCAGTTCTTC.

Details on this clone: The same CDR3 can be traced to other DNA sequences in this sample. The V and J genes are TRBV27 and TRBJ1-1; maybe TRBD1 (5 bases). Per the germline V gene, CDR1 is MNHEY and CDR2 is SMNVEV (reference sequence). The V end was cut by 5 bases, the J end by 2 bases, with 12 bases between. The CDR3 has 14 residues. This CDR3 reads CASSLTGANTEAFF. The CDR3 DNA sequence: TGTGCCAGCAGTCTAACCGGGGCTAACACTGAAGCTTTCTTT.

The chain carries TRBV7-8 and TRBJ2-5; either TRBD1 or TRBD2 may supply D (7 bases each). Trimming removed 7 bases at V and 7 bases at J, with 22 bases between. CDR3 length: 15 residues. In germline, CDR1 is SGHVS, CDR2 FQNEAQ. The CDR3 here is CASIPRQGLNRTQYF. CDR3 bases: TGTGCCAGCATCCCTAGACAGGGACTAAATAGGACCCAGTACTTC.

Concerning this clone itself: Other nucleotide sequences from this sample produce the same CDR3. The chain employs TRBV28 and TRBJ2-7; D possibly corresponds to TRBD2 (6 bases). This CDR3 comprises 14 residues. The germline gives CDR1 MDHEN, CDR2 SYDVKM. Trimming pared 2 bases from V and 4 bases from J, leaving 12 bases between. This chain's CDR3 is CASSLIGGTYEQYF. In DNA, the CDR3 is TGTGCCAGCAGTTTAATCGGGGGAACATACGAGCAGTACTTC.

This chain links TRBV4-1 with TRBJ1-1; unclear D gene. V shed 3 bases and J shed 0 bases, with 11 bases lying between them. The CDR3 runs to 15 residues. CDR1 is MGHRA and CDR2 is YSYEKL in the germline V gene. In nucleotides, the CDR3 is TGCGCCAGCAGCCAGTTAGGACGGTTGAACACTGAAGCTTTCTTT. Protein: CASSQLGRLNTEAFF.

This clone was picked up one time. J is TRBJ2-7 and V is TRBV5-6; 9 nucleotides line up with TRBD2. The trim removed 0 bases at V and 3 bases at J, leaving 7 bases unmatched. The V gene's germline CDR1 is SGHDT and CDR2 YYEEEE. The length of the CDR3 is 16 residues. CDR3 in amino acids: CASSLELAGGNYEQYF. In nucleotides, the CDR3 is TGTGCCAGCAGCTTGGAACTAGCGGGCGGCAACTACGAGCAGTACTTC.

This chain links TRBV7-2 with TRBJ2-7, with TRBD1 matching over 10 bases. V trimming: 1 base; J trimming: 2 bases; junction bases outside the gene matches: 8. Germline V gene lookup returns CDR1 SGHTA and CDR2 FQGNSA. This CDR3 is 17 amino acids long. The CDR3 DNA sequence: TGTGCCAGCAGCTTAGAGGGTTGGACAGGGGGTACCTACGAGCAGTACTTC. Encoded protein: CASSLEGWTGGTYEQYF.

This rearrangement joins TRBV4-2 to TRBJ1-2; D may be TRBD1 (6 bases). Deletions cut 4 bases from V and 8 bases from J, with 17 bases between. This CDR3 comprises 14 residues. From germline, CDR1 is LGHNA and CDR2 YNFKEQ. CDR3: CASSPVGGLGGYTF. The CDR3 DNA sequence: TGTGCCAGCAGCCCAGTCGGGGGGCTTGGCGGCTACACCTTC.

J is TRBJ1-1 and V is TRBV14; TRBD1 matches 11 bases. This CDR3 has 16 residues. V dropped 4 bases and J dropped 3; count of bases not matched to a gene: 7. Germline lookup yields CDR1 SGHDN and CDR2 FVKESK. The CDR3 region has the DNA TGTGCCAGCAGCCCCTGGACAGGGGGCTGGGACACTGAAGCTTTCTTT. Its protein is CASSPWTGGWDTEAFF.

This clone came up once. This specimen includes other DNA sequences encoding the same CDR3. The chain carries TRBV4-1 and TRBJ2-7, with unresolved D. This CDR3 comprises 14 residues. The germline CDR1 and CDR2 sequences are MGHRA and YSYEKL. Trimming pared 0 bases from V and 0 bases from J, leaving 6 bases between. CDR3 loop: CASSQDPASYEQYF. The CDR3, as DNA: TGCGCCAGCAGCCAAGATCCGGCCTCCTACGAGCAGTACTTC.

A word on this clone: In the same sample, other DNA sequences code for this CDR3. The chain couples TRBV5-1 to TRBJ2-5, with D possibly being TRBD2 (5 bases). Germline CDR1 SGHRS, CDR2 YFSETQ. The V gene lost 0 bases and the J gene lost 2 bases, with 5 bases spanning the gap. The CDR3 has 13 residues. CDR3 nucleotide sequence: TGCGCCAGCAGCTTGGGAGGGCAAGAGACCCAGTACTTC. It translates to CASSLGGQETQYF. The whole variable domain, filled in from reference TRBV5-1 and TRBJ2-5, reads KAGVTQTPRYLIKTRGQQVTLSCSPISGHRSVSWYQQTPGQGLQFLFEYFSETQRNKGNFPGRFSGRQFSNSRSEMNVSTLELGDSALYLCASSLGGQETQYFGPGTRLLVL.

The gene calls are TRBV27 and TRBJ2-5; D possibly uses TRBD1 or TRBD2 (5 bases each). The J call could be wrong; TRBJ2-7 is a better fit for the DNA end. CDR3 length: 14 amino acids. The V gene's germline CDR1 is MNHEY and CDR2 SMNVEV (reference sequence). CDR3 sequence reads: CASSLQGRSYEQYF. CDR3 DNA sequence: TGTGCCAGCAGTTTACAGGGACGGAGCTACGAGCAGTACTTC.

This chain links TRBV6-1 with TRBJ2-7, with D uncertain. This CDR3 is 14 amino acids long. Germline V lookup: CDR1 MNHNS, CDR2 SASEGT. Trimming removed 1 base at V and 4 bases at J, with 11 bases between. The CDR3 DNA follows: TGTGCCAGCAGTGAAGTAGGGCCATATTACGAGCAGTACTTC. Translation: CASSEVGPYYEQYF.

Of note for this clone: One end of the junction varies from germline; a read error may be responsible. The chain uses TRBV7-7 and TRBJ2-7; D tentatively reads TRBD1 or TRBD2 (5 bases each). This CDR3 comprises 12 residues. Germline CDR1 and CDR2: SSHAT and FNYEAQ (reference sequence). The CDR3 DNA follows: TGTGCTAGCAGCGGCAGGGCTCGGGAGCAGTACTTC. Protein: CASSGRAREQYF.

The chain recombines TRBV30 with TRBJ1-2; D gene uncertain. The CDR3 consists of 13 residues. Trimming took off 6 bases at V and 2 bases at J, with 13 bases between the two ends. Germline CDR1 and CDR2: GTSNPN and SVGIG (reference sequence). The CDR3 DNA reads as TGTGCCTGCCTAGTGTACCCGAACTATGGCTACACCTTC. Its protein is CACLVYPNYGYTF. The full variable domain, completed using reference TRBV30 and TRBJ1-2, is SQTIHQWPATLVQPVGSPLSLECTVEGTSNPNLYWYRQAAGRGLQLLFYSVGIGQISSEVPQNLSASRPQDRQFILSSKKLLLSDSGFYLCACLVYPNYGYTFGSGTRLTVV.

The V gene is TRBV28, the J gene TRBJ1-1; D gene unclear. Trimming took off 8 bases at V and 0 bases at J, with 16 bases between the two ends. Germline assignment: CDR1 MDHEN and CDR2 SYDVKM. The CDR3 is 15 amino acids. CDR3 region: CASHSTLNLNTEAFF. CDR3 coding DNA: TGTGCCAGCCATTCTACTCTTAACCTGAACACTGAAGCTTTCTTT.

The genes are TRBV5-6 and TRBJ2-2; 10 nucleotides match TRBD2. The CDR3 spans 17 residues. With V trimmed by 1 base and J by 0 bases, 3 bases remained unmatched. Germline loops: CDR1 SGHDT, CDR2 YYEEEE. DNA for the CDR3: TGTGCCAGCAGCTTGTGGACTAGCGGCCCGAACACCGGGGAGCTGTTTTTT. It yields the protein CASSLWTSGPNTGELFF.

Only a few counts were recorded for this clone. The rearrangement joins TRBV30 to TRBJ2-1; D is possibly TRBD2 (6 bases). The CDR3 contains 12 residues. The V end was cut by 5 bases, the J end by 3 bases, with 8 bases between. CDR1 GTSNPN and CDR2 SVGIG come from the germline V gene (reference sequence). The CDR3: CAWAGSYNEQFF. The CDR3 DNA reads as TGTGCCTGGGCGGGGAGCTACAATGAGCAGTTCTTC. The complete variable domain, with remaining parts taken from reference TRBV30 and TRBJ2-1, reads SQTIHQWPATLVQPVGSPLSLECTVEGTSNPNLYWYRQAAGRGLQLLFYSVGIGQISSEVPQNLSASRPQDRQFILSSKKLLLSDSGFYLCAWAGSYNEQFFGPGTRLTVL.